This T cell receptor beta chain was observed in a study of identical twins. This clonotype came up a few times. Its antigen remains unidentified. Carrying unique molecular identifiers, the cDNA also gained a universal primer site through template switching. TCRdb re-analysed the 5' RACE reads in MiXCR, keeping a single row per CDR3 protein. The sample consists of approximately 590,000 distinct CDR3 sequences, 9.5% to 10% of them appearing once. CDR3 length: 15 residues. V was cut by 5 bases and J by 0 bases, with 13 bases left in between. Germline CDR1 DFQATT, CDR2 SNEGSKA (reference sequence). The study's findings and limits: Abundant cord blood beta clonotypes carried fewer insertions; memory repertoires showed none.

The data also belong to a second study, concerning yellow fever vaccine responses in identical twins.

The genes are TRBV20-1 and TRBJ1-4; D is unresolved. Input material: PBMCs. The receptor was derived from a woman aged 18-29 years in good health. CDR3 sequence: CSAVRSAATNEKLFF. CDR3 sequence (DNA): TGCAGTGCTGTTAGGAGTGCAGCAACTAATGAAAAACTGTTTTTT.